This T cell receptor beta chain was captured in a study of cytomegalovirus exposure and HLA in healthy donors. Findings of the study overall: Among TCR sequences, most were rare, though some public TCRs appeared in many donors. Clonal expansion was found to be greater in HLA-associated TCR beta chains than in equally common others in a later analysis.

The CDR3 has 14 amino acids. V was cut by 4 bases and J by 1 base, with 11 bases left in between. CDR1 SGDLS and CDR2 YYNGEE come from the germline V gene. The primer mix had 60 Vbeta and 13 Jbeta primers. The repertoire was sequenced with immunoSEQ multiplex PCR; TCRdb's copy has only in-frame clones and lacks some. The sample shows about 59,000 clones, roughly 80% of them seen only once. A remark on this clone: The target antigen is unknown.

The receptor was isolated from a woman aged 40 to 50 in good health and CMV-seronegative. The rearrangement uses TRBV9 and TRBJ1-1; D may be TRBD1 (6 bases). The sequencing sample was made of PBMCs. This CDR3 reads CASSTTTGNTEAFF. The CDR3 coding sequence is TGTGCCAGCAGCACGACGACAGGGAACACTGAAGCTTTCTTT.